Listed below are T cell receptor beta chains from one sample, sequenced in a study of chemoradiotherapy in HPV16-positive cancers. The method was immunoSEQ multiplex PCR; TCRdb's version includes in-frame clones alone and lacks a portion of them. The table includes 6,500 to 8,500 clones, 65% to 90% detected once. Sequencing was performed on tumor tissue, taken from a patient who underwent chemoradiotherapy. The receptors originated from a human donor with HPV-associated anogenital cancer. Each CDR3 is given with its conserved first and last residue. Each record gives: CDR3 DNA, CDR3 protein, clone size, J gene, D gene, V gene. A D gene is named only where the DNA matches it firmly. Clone size, where shown, is once, few, many, or a class for clones that have expanded.

TGTGCCAGCAAACACCCTTGGGCCCGGGACCAGGGGCGGGATACGCAGTATTTT CASKHPWARDQGRDTQYF NA TRBJ2-3 NA TRBV28
TGTGCCATCAGTGGCGGGACAGACTACAATGAGCAGTTCTTC CAISGGTDYNEQFF NA TRBJ2-1 NA TRBV10-3
TGTGCCAGCACCCCCAGGGACAGATTTCGTGGCTACACCTTC CASTPRDRFRGYTF once TRBJ1-2 TRBD1 TRBV6-5
TGTGCCAGCAGCTTGGGGACGAACTCCTACGAGCAGTACTTC CASSLGTNSYEQYF NA TRBJ2-7 NA TRBV7-2
TGTGCCAGCAGCTTGTTTAACAGGGAAAATCAGCCCCAGCATTTT CASSLFNRENQPQHF NA TRBJ1-5 NA TRBV5-6
TGCAGCGTTGAATTGTACAATGAGCAGTTCTTC CSVELYNEQFF NA TRBJ2-1 NA TRBV29-1
TGTGCCAGCAGTGAAGGGGCTTTTTCGTCTGGCTACACCTTC CASSEGAFSSGYTF NA TRBJ1-2 NA TRBV2
TGTGCCAGCAGTGTGAGACAGGGGGATCCTGGCTACACCTTC CASSVRQGDPGYTF NA TRBJ1-2 TRBD1 TRBV2
TGCGCCAGCAGCACCTCCGGGAGAGACTACGAGCAGTACTTC CASSTSGRDYEQYF NA TRBJ2-7 NA TRBV5-1
TGTGCCAGCAGTGAAGGAACTACCTACGAGCAGTACTTC CASSEGTTYEQYF once TRBJ2-7 NA TRBV2